This T cell receptor beta chain originates from a study of Tregs in tolerant kidney transplant recipients (dated by TCRdb to about 2019). In terms of the full investigation: The study used TCRbeta sequencing to identify donor-specific regulatory T cells before combined kidney and bone marrow transplantation, then tracked those cells after transplant. TCRbeta repertoire sequencing was used in a few healthy controls to compare several methods for expanding Tregs specific for an allogeneic donor. What the study reported, not specific to this receptor: Expanding Tregs with activated donor B cells appeared to identify the most biologically relevant and donor-specific TCRbeta repertoire. Although technical replication error seemed to be minimal, the question of biological reproducibility was not addressed directly. The study was constrained by small patient numbers, and validation of the findings is required in larger populations and under other immunosuppression protocols.

The CDR3 starts with the cysteine, ends with the phenylalanine, and has 18 residues. The DNA shown is the 54-base CDR3, in frame from base 1. At the junction V is shortened by 6 bases and J by 0 bases; bases outside the gene matches: 7. Reading the germline V gene (reference sequence) gives CDR1 LNHDA and CDR2 SQIVND. Unstimulated Tregs (CD4+CD25+CD127-), CD4+ non-Tregs (CD4+CD25-), CD4 and CD8 cells were FACS-sorted from thawed PBMCs. Healthy control blood was obtained either as purchased buffy coats or from healthy volunteers. Healthy control blood was separated into PBMCs by Ficoll density gradient and cryopreserved, and patient PBMCs were collected both before and after transplant. Genomic DNA was extracted from sorted cells with the QIAGEN DNeasy Blood and Tissue Kit for TCRbeta CDR3 sequencing. High-throughput TCRbeta CDR3 sequencing, which included PCR amplification with bias correction and internal controls, was done commercially through immunoSEQ. Turning to the authors' computational methods: Unique productive TCRbeta sequences were defined by CDR3 nucleotide sequence when primers matched and otherwise by CDR3 amino acid sequence together with Vbeta and Jbeta genes. To correct sorting error, sequences shared between sorted populations at a frequency ratio of 2:1 or less were removed; the rest were assigned to the higher population. A sequence counted as donor-reactive if, in CFSE-low cells, the sequence had a frequency of at least 0.01% and was expanded at least 5-fold compared with unstimulated cells. Repertoire divergence was quantified by Jensen-Shannon divergence using the top 100 TCRbeta sequences ranked by frequency. When a sample had multiple sequencing runs, each run was corrected for sorting error separately and the runs were then pooled. TCRdb mirrors the immuneACCESS table, restricted to in-frame sequences. Some clones are absent from its copies; in checked studies, under half trace to an unresolved V gene, and the reason for the others is unknown. V and J calls and clone size follow that table, whereas D and trimming were derived from the DNA. The table for this sample lists about 240,000 clones; about 86% of them were counted only once. The ten largest clones take up about 0.64% of the sample.

With regard to this clone: Its antigen specificity is not known. Base qualities are not provided; no much larger clone lies one nucleotide away.

The clonotype comes from a human donor in good health. Recombination connected TRBV19 to TRBJ2-3; TRBD2 aligns with 15 central bases. Sequencing was performed on CD4+ T cells from blood. The CDR3 region has the sequence CASRGLAGGPISTDTQYF. The sequence in DNA is TGTGCCAGTAGGGGACTAGCGGGGGGACCTATTAGCACAGATACGCAGTATTTT.